Included here is one TCR beta chain sequence, with context. The read gets to within 3 residues of the CDR3 end, and the germline J gene fills in the rest. The data were obtained in a study of T cells in women clearing cervical HPV infection. At the level of the study: Case blood drawn at lesion detection; control blood after infection cleared.

V was trimmed by 5 bases and J by 0 bases, leaving 13 bases between them. The CDR3 runs to 15 residues. Germline-derived CDR1 and CDR2 are LNHDA and SQIVND (reference sequence). Assay used: immunoSEQ multiplex PCR; TCRdb lists only in-frame clones, some missing. The sample spans approximately 15,000 clones; the ten largest clones claim approximately 7.1%. The chain uses TRBV19 and TRBJ1-2, with D maybe TRBD1 (6 bases). This TCR derives from a woman aged 18-69 years with a cervical HPV16 infection that either progressed to CIN3+ or cleared (not recorded which). Sequencing was performed on blood buffy coat. The covered CDR3 bases are TGTGCCAGTAGTCCTGCCGGGACACCTAACTATGGC. Amino acids: CASSPAGTPNYG. The full CDR3 protein is CASSPAGTPNYGYTF.